This T cell receptor beta chain was recovered during a study of identifying expanded T cells in peripheral blood. Regarding the study as a whole: Across healthy donors, higher total template counts meant significantly greater approximately two-week count variance. Differentially abundant clones: 0.95 to 1.5 between replicates, 16.4 at roughly 15 days, 18 to 20 at four.

Here immunoSEQ multiplex PCR was the method, and the copy in TCRdb shows in-frame clones only, minus some. Among 60,000 to 80,000 clones listed, roughly 90% were seen once. Regarding this clone: Its antigen is currently unknown.

Collection occurred without any documented infections or immune events in donors. V lost 4 bases, J lost 6 bases, and 16 bases lay in between. Germline V gene data show CDR1 as LNHDA and CDR2 as SQIVND (reference sequence). The CDR3 spans 15 residues. The sequenced sample consisted of blood. This rearrangement joins TRBV19 to TRBJ2-1, with D unclear. The sequence was obtained from a person aged 18 to 70 in good health. The CDR3 loop reads CASSTYGFPRNEQFF. In DNA, the CDR3 is TGTGCCAGTAGTACTTACGGCTTTCCTCGCAATGAGCAGTTCTTC.